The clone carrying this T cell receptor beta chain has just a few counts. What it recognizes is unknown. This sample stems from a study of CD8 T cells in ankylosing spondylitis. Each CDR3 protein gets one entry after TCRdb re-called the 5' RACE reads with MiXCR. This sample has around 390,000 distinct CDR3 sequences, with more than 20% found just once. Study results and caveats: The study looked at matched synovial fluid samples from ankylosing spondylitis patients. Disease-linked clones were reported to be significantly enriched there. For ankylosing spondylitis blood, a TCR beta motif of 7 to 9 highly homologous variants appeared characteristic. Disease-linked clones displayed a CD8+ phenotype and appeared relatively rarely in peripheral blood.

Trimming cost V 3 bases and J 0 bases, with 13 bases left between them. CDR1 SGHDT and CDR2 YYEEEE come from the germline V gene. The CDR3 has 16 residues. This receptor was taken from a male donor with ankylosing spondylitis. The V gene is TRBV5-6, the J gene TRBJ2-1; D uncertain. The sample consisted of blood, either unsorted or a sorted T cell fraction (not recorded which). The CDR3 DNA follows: TGTGCCAGCAGCTCCCTCGGCCCTAGCTCCTACAATGAGCAGTTCTTC. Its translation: CASSSLGPSSYNEQFF.